This TCR beta chain was captured by sequencing in a study of T cell responses to AZD1222 COVID-19 vaccine. This CDR3 has 15 amino acids. Deletions cut 5 bases from V and 4 bases from J, with 12 bases between. The germline V gene has CDR1 MDHEN and CDR2 SYDVKM. General study findings and limits: Just a handful of AZD1222 recipients were seropositive at baseline. Across spike, vaccine-associated CD4 TCRs were found, dominant at 160-218 and 743-854.

A note on this clone: The antigen is not known.

Clones were read by immunoSEQ multiplex PCR, and TCRdb kept only the in-frame ones, dropping some. Here the sample spans about 86,000 clones, over 85% being singletons. The chain links TRBV28 to TRBJ1-6; no firm D call. Here the sequenced sample was peripheral blood, taken 28 days after the second AZD1222 dose. This sequence originates from an adult who received the AZD1222 COVID-19 vaccine. CDR3 sequence reads: CASSPRRGYNSPLHF. The CDR3 DNA is TGTGCCAGCAGTCCGCGCCGGGGATATAATTCACCCCTCCACTTT.